Below, 4 T cell receptor beta chains from the same sample are listed, as sequenced in a study of cytomegalovirus exposure and HLA in healthy donors. The PCR had 60 Vbeta and 13 Jbeta primers. Measured with immunoSEQ multiplex PCR; TCRdb has only the in-frame clones, and not every one. This table lists approximately 150,000 clones. Sequencing used PBMCs. The origin of the receptors is a woman under 30 in good health and CMV-seronegative.

V is TRBV7-5 and J is TRBJ1-1; the DNA was not compared with TRBD1, the D call given in the table. TRBV7-5 is classified as a pseudogene. CDR3 length: 14 residues. CDR3 in amino acids: CARERAQMNTEAFF. CDR3 DNA: TGTGCCAGAGAACGTGCACAGATGAACACTGAAGCTTTCTTT.

This chain connects TRBV7-3 to TRBJ2-1, with 9 bases matching TRBD1. Germline trimming cut 6 bases from V and 4 bases from J; bases unmatched to any gene: 4. Germline assignment: CDR1 SGHTA and CDR2 FQGTGA. The CDR3 spans 14 residues. Here the CDR3 reads CASRGQGPYNEQFF. CDR3 sequence (DNA): TGTGCCAGCAGGGGACAGGGTCCTTACAATGAGCAGTTCTTC.

The chain is built from TRBV11-3 and TRBJ1-1, with 7 bases that match TRBD1. The CDR3 runs to 16 residues. Germline-derived CDR1 and CDR2 are SGHNT and YENEEA. With V trimmed by 5 bases and J by 3 bases, 12 bases remained unmatched. The chain's CDR3 is CASSRSRQGIDTEAFF. CDR3 bases: TGTGCCAGCAGCCGATCTCGACAGGGAATAGACACTGAAGCTTTCTTT.

The rearrangement uses TRBV10-1 and TRBJ2-3; TRBD2 is a possible D gene (5 bases). CDR3 length: 19 amino acids. CDR1 and CDR2 from the germline V gene are WNHNN and SYGVQD (reference sequence). Trimming pared 3 bases from V and 0 bases from J, leaving 22 bases between. The CDR3 nucleotides are TGCGCCAGCAGTGAAGATTCACTAATGGGAGTCGGCAGCACAGATACGCAGTATTTT. Amino acids: CASSEDSLMGVGSTDTQYF.